The T cell receptor beta chain described here comes from a study of CD8 T cells in ankylosing spondylitis. In its sample, this clonotype was seen many times. Its antigen is still unknown. V dropped 0 bases and J dropped 0; count of bases not matched to a gene: 4. The CDR3 consists of 18 residues. TCRdb fed the 5' RACE reads into MiXCR, producing one record per CDR3 protein. The data show a few hundred thousand distinct CDR3 sequences, with about 11% seen just once and less than 25% held by the top ten. Study-level findings and limits: Disease-linked clones reportedly concentrated significantly in matched ankylosing spondylitis synovial fluid. A motif of 7 to 9 highly homologous TCR beta variants was seen as apparently characteristic of ankylosing spondylitis blood.

This TCR was sampled from a male donor with ankylosing spondylitis or in good health (not recorded which). The rearrangement joins TRBV12-3 or TRBV12-4 to TRBJ2-6, with 8 bases matching TRBD1. Sequencing was carried out using blood, either unsorted or a sorted T cell fraction (not recorded which). CDR3 bases: TGTGCCAGCAGTTTAGCCCGACAGGGGCTCTCTGGGGCCAACGTCCTGACTTTC. Residues: CASSLARQGLSGANVLTF.